The 6 T cell receptor beta chains given below trace back to one sample, sequenced in a study of cytomegalovirus exposure and HLA in healthy donors. Data came from immunoSEQ multiplex PCR; TCRdb stores just in-frame clones and leaves some out. The table includes 55,000 to 75,000 clones, about 94% detected once. Sequencing was performed on PBMCs. These receptors came from a young man in good health and CMV-seropositive.

The chain joins TRBV7-9 to TRBJ2-1, with 7 bases identical to TRBD1. V trimming: 4 bases; J trimming: 1 base; junction bases outside the gene matches: 1. Germline assignment: CDR1 SEHNR and CDR2 FQNEAQ (reference sequence). This CDR3 has 14 residues. The CDR3 coding sequence is TGTGCCAGCAGCTCGGACAGGTCCTACAATGAGCAGTTCTTC. Amino acids: CASSSDRSYNEQFF.

This chain links TRBV5-6 with TRBJ2-5; D is perhaps TRBD2 (5 bases). The germline CDR1 and CDR2 sequences are SGHDT and YYEEEE. This CDR3 is built from 13 residues. The ends were cut back, 1 base at V and 5 bases at J, with 9 bases in the middle. The CDR3 DNA is TGTGCCAGCAGCTTGCAGCGGTGGGAGACCCAGTACTTC. Its translation is CASSLQRWETQYF.

J is TRBJ2-5 and V is TRBV4-1; maybe TRBD1 (6 bases). CDR1 is MGHRA and CDR2 is YSYEKL in the germline V gene. The ends were cut back, 0 bases at V and 7 bases at J, with 15 bases in the middle. This CDR3 is 15 amino acids long. The chain's CDR3 is CASSQDDPQGGTQYF. CDR3 coding DNA: TGCGCCAGCAGCCAAGACGACCCCCAAGGGGGGACCCAGTACTTC.

The chain has TRBV28 and TRBJ1-5; D unresolved. The CDR3 has 13 amino acids. CDR1 and CDR2 from the germline V gene are MDHEN and SYDVKM. The V and J ends lost 3 bases and 6 bases respectively, with 9 bases between them. The CDR3 nucleotides are TGTGCCAGCAGTTTTACCGGAGGTCAGCCCCAGCATTTT. Translating it yields CASSFTGGQPQHF.

The chain joins TRBV6-1 to TRBJ2-7, with TRBD1 matching 10 bases. This CDR3 contains 13 residues. V lost 6 bases and J lost 2; bases outside the gene matches: 1. The germline gives CDR1 MNHNS, CDR2 SASEGT. CDR3 DNA sequence: TGTGCCAGCAGGACAGGGGGCACCTACGAGCAGTACTTC. The encoded protein is CASRTGGTYEQYF.

The genes are TRBV10-2 and TRBJ2-7; D is ambiguous. The CDR3 has 14 residues. Between the trimmed V and J ends, which lost 5 bases and 0 bases, there was a span of 11 bases. The germline V gene encodes CDR1 WSHSY and CDR2 SAAADI. CDR3: CASSIGDLSYEQYF. The CDR3 DNA follows: TGCGCCAGCAGTATAGGAGACCTCTCCTACGAGCAGTACTTC.